What follows describes a single TCR beta chain. TCRdb re-called the 5' RACE reads with MiXCR, one entry per CDR3 protein. The sample has approximately 130,000 distinct CDR3 sequences, more than 2.5% seen once. The sample belongs to a study of neurological immune-mediated disorders. The germline V gene encodes CDR1 LNHDA and CDR2 SQIVND (reference sequence). The CDR3 length is 13 residues. V lost 7 bases and J lost 3, with 12 bases in between. This receptor was identified in a woman aged 25-40 years with multiple sclerosis. Sequenced: PBMCs. This sequence joins TRBV19 and TRBJ1-2; D gene ambiguous. The CDR3 loop is CASTPSRYYGYTF. CDR3 nucleotide sequence: TGTGCCAGTACCCCATCAAGATACTATGGCTACACCTTC.